These 25 T cell receptor beta chains were sequenced from one sample in a study of TIL therapy for anti-PD-1-resistant metastatic lung cancer. Time point defined: pre-treatment sample, taken before nivolumab and TIL therapy. Sequencing used immunoSEQ v3. This table comes from immunoSEQ multiplex PCR, and its TCRdb copy is limited to in-frame clones, with some not included. Among 12,000 or so clones listed, approximately 80% were seen once. Sequences were derived from blood, sampled at baseline. The source of these receptors is a person aged 25 to 85 with non-small cell lung cancer.

V and J are TRBV27 and TRBJ1-5; D gene uncertain. The V end lost 3 bases, the J end lost 7 bases, and 10 bases lay between the germline ends. The length of the CDR3 is 13 residues. Germline V gene sequence: CDR1 MNHEY, CDR2 SMNVEV (reference sequence). The CDR3 here is CASSFQWGQPQHF. The CDR3 DNA follows: TGTGCCAGCAGTTTTCAATGGGGACAGCCCCAGCATTTT.

The genes are TRBV11-2 and TRBJ2-5; D gene unclear. This CDR3 region has 15 residues. CDR1 and CDR2 (germline): SGHAT, FQNNGV. Trimming removed 8 bases at V and 0 bases at J, with 16 bases between. The CDR3 bases are TGTGCCAGCGGCCCCCCCGGACGGGACCAAGAGACCCAGTACTTC. Translation gives CASGPPGRDQETQYF.

The V gene is TRBV7-3, the J gene TRBJ2-1, with D perhaps matching TRBD2 (5 bases). V gave up 5 bases and J gave up 2 bases, with 16 bases separating them. Germline CDR1 reads SGHTA; CDR2 reads FQGTGA. This CDR3 has 16 amino acids. The CDR3 loop is CASSLAVGVAYNEQFF. The CDR3 coding sequence is TGTGCCAGCAGCCTAGCCGTTGGAGTAGCCTACAATGAGCAGTTCTTC.

The chain uses TRBV10-3 and TRBJ2-3; possible D gene TRBD1, 5 bases. The germline gives CDR1 ENHRY, CDR2 SYGVKD. CDR3 size: 14 residues. Trimming pared 7 bases from V and 1 base from J, leaving 12 bases between. This chain's CDR3 is CAINPGRGTDTQYF. The CDR3 DNA is TGTGCCATCAACCCGGGCAGGGGCACAGATACGCAGTATTTT.

This clone was counted once. The V call is TRBV7-9, the J call TRBJ2-7, with TRBD1 matching 7 bases. The CDR3 sequence is 15 residues long. J was trimmed by 10 bases and V by 3 bases; bases with no gene match: 15. The germline V gene encodes CDR1 SEHNR and CDR2 FQNEAQ (reference sequence). DNA of the CDR3: TGTGCCAGCAGCTTGGGGACAGACTGGAGGTCGAGACAGTACTTC. As protein: CASSLGTDWRSRQYF.

V usage is TRBV5-5 and J usage is TRBJ2-1, with 8 bases fitting TRBD2. V was pared by 4 bases and J by 7 bases, with 10 bases of the junction left unmatched. This CDR3 comprises 15 residues. CDR1 SGHKS and CDR2 YYEKEE come from the germline V gene (reference sequence). The CDR3 region has the DNA TGTGCCAGCAGCCGGTTGCTACTAGCGGAAAATGAGCAGTTCTTC. Protein product: CASSRLLLAENEQFF. The variable domain in full, completed from reference TRBV5-5 and TRBJ2-1, reads DAGVTQSPTHLIKTRGQQVTLRCSPISGHKSVSWYQQVLGQGPQFIFQYYEKEERGRGNFPDRFSARQFPNYSSELNVNALLLGDSALYLCASSRLLLAENEQFFGPGTRLTVL.

The V gene is TRBV5-6, the J gene TRBJ2-6; TRBD1 agrees at 8 bases. The germline V gene encodes CDR1 SGHDT and CDR2 YYEEEE. Trimming removed 5 bases from V and 4 bases from J; junction bases left unmatched: 8. The CDR3 length is 16 residues. The chain's CDR3 is CASRQPTGVGANVLTF. Here the CDR3 DNA reads TGTGCCAGCAGACAGCCGACAGGGGTCGGGGCCAACGTCCTGACTTTC.

The genes are TRBV7-9 and TRBJ2-1; D is ambiguous. There are 12 residues in the CDR3. In germline, CDR1 is SEHNR, CDR2 FQNEAQ (reference sequence). The V end was cut by 8 bases, the J end by 8 bases, with 13 bases between. CDR3 sequence reads: CASEILGDEQFF. CDR3 bases: TGTGCCAGCGAAATTCTAGGAGATGAGCAGTTCTTC. The variable domain in full, completed from reference TRBV7-9 and TRBJ2-1, reads DTGVSQNPRHKITKRGQNVTFRCDPISEHNRLYWYRQTLGQGPEFLTYFQNEAQLEKSRLLSDRFSAERPKGSFSTLEIQRTEQGDSAMYLCASEILGDEQFFGPGTRLTVL.

The chain has TRBV5-1 and TRBJ1-5, with TRBD1 identical over 7 bases. V dropped 3 bases and J dropped 0; count of bases not matched to a gene: 3. The CDR3 runs 15 residues. Germline V gene sequence: CDR1 SGHRS, CDR2 YFSETQ. The CDR3 DNA sequence: TGCGCCAGCAGCTCGACAGGGAATAGCAATCAGCCCCAGCATTTT. Its protein product is CASSSTGNSNQPQHF.

The CDR3 DNA sequence: TGTGCCAGCAGTGAAGAGTCGACAGGGAATCAGCCCCAGCATTTT. It is translated as CASSEESTGNQPQHF. The chain links TRBV2 to TRBJ1-5; 7 bases line up with TRBD1. Germline V gene sequence: CDR1 SNHLY, CDR2 FYNNEI. The CDR3 is 15 residues long. V gave up 1 base and J gave up 4 bases; unmatched junction bases: 4.

CDR3 coding DNA: TGCGCCAGCAGCGGAGGGGGCGGAGAAAACACTGAAGCTTTCTTT. Translating it yields CASSGGGGENTEAFF. This chain uses TRBV5-1 with TRBJ1-1; 7 positions agree with TRBD1. Trimming took 4 bases from V and 2 from J; bases not matched to a gene: 8. Germline CDR1 reads SGHRS; CDR2 reads YFSETQ. The CDR3 runs to 15 residues. Full variable domain (missing parts from reference TRBV5-1 and TRBJ1-1): KAGVTQTPRYLIKTRGQQVTLSCSPISGHRSVSWYQQTPGQGLQFLFEYFSETQRNKGNFPGRFSGRQFSNSRSEMNVSTLELGDSALYLCASSGGGGENTEAFFGQGTRLTVV.

This sequence joins TRBV7-3 and TRBJ2-1, with TRBD2 matching 7 bases. CDR3 length: 18 residues. Per germline, CDR1 SGHTA and CDR2 FQGTGA. V dropped 1 base and J dropped 8; count of bases not matched to a gene: 17. This CDR3 is CASSLMSRASGPPDEQFF. CDR3 coding DNA: TGTGCCAGCAGCTTAATGAGTAGGGCTAGCGGACCTCCGGATGAGCAGTTCTTC.

This rearrangement joins TRBV7-8 to TRBJ2-7, with 7 bases aligning to TRBD1. CDR1 is SGHVS, CDR2 FQNEAQ, per germline. The J segment lost 0 bases and the V segment lost 5 bases, leaving 10 bases of the junction unmatched. The CDR3 is 16 residues long. CDR3 nucleotides: TGTGCCAGCAGCACAAACAGGGGATCGAGCTCCTACGAGCAGTACTTC. Translated, it gives CASSTNRGSSSYEQYF.

V and J are TRBV5-1 and TRBJ1-1, with D maybe TRBD1 (5 bases). Germline loops: CDR1 SGHRS, CDR2 YFSETQ. The V gene lost 4 bases and the J gene lost 1 base, with 14 bases spanning the gap. This CDR3 comprises 15 residues. The CDR3 coding sequence is TGCGCCAGCAGCGCTACGGGAGGGACGAACACTGAAGCTTTCTTT. Its translation: CASSATGGTNTEAFF. The entire variable domain, with the rest obtained from reference TRBV5-1 and TRBJ1-1, is as follows: KAGVTQTPRYLIKTRGQQVTLSCSPISGHRSVSWYQQTPGQGLQFLFEYFSETQRNKGNFPGRFSGRQFSNSRSEMNVSTLELGDSALYLCASSATGGTNTEAFFGQGTRLTVV.

This chain links TRBV9 with TRBJ2-5; 16 bases line up with TRBD2. The V gene end was trimmed by 4 bases and the J gene end by 7 bases; junction bases not matched to a gene: 4. This CDR3 is 15 amino acids long. The germline V gene has CDR1 SGDLS and CDR2 YYNGEE. This CDR3 is CASSPGTSGRGTQYF. As DNA, the CDR3 is TGTGCCAGCAGCCCCGGGACTAGCGGGAGGGGGACCCAGTACTTC.

The chain carries TRBV6-5 and TRBJ2-2, with D perhaps matching TRBD1 or TRBD2 (6 bases each). Trimming pared 2 bases from V and 7 bases from J, leaving 14 bases between. The CDR3 sequence is 15 residues long. From germline, CDR1 is MNHEY and CDR2 SVGAGI. Here the CDR3 DNA reads TGTGCCAGCAGTTACGTCCGGGGGCGTGACGGGGAGCTGTTTTTT. As protein: CASSYVRGRDGELFF.

The chain couples TRBV27 to TRBJ1-3; D is perhaps TRBD1 (5 bases). CDR3 length: 14 amino acids. V was trimmed by 6 bases and J by 4 bases, leaving 13 bases between them. In germline, CDR1 is MNHEY, CDR2 SMNVEV (reference sequence). DNA of the CDR3: TGTGCCAGCAGGGGGACTTTCCAGGGAAACACCATATATTTT. Amino acids: CASRGTFQGNTIYF.

This clone has a single count. The chain recombines TRBV10-3 with TRBJ2-2, with D perhaps matching TRBD1 (5 bases). The germline V and J ends were trimmed by 6 bases and 4 bases, with 15 bases remaining between them. The CDR3 is 15 amino acids. The V gene's germline CDR1 is ENHRY and CDR2 SYGVKD. The CDR3: CAISVDKTFTGELFF. The DNA for the CDR3 is TGTGCCATCAGCGTGGACAAGACCTTCACCGGGGAGCTGTTTTTT.

CDR3 DNA: TGTGCCAGCACTGGCCGGGGGGGCGGGGGCTACACCTTC. Translated: CASTGRGGGGYTF. The chain uses TRBV2 and TRBJ1-2; D is possibly TRBD1 (6 bases). Germline loops: CDR1 SNHLY, CDR2 FYNNEI. The CDR3 length is 13 residues. Trimming stripped 7 bases from V and 8 bases from J, with 17 bases between.

The rearrangement uses TRBV2 and TRBJ2-1; D remains ambiguous. The CDR3 is 14 amino acids. Trimming took 4 bases from V and 0 from J, leaving 7 bases between them. Looked up from germline, CDR1 is SNHLY and CDR2 is FYNNEI. The CDR3 reads CASSVDGSYNEQFF. The CDR3 bases are TGTGCCAGCAGTGTGGATGGCTCCTACAATGAGCAGTTCTTC.

The chain recombines TRBV2 with TRBJ2-1, with 7 bases aligning to TRBD2. Germline trimming cut 1 base from V and 5 bases from J; bases unmatched to any gene: 8. The CDR3 covers 16 residues. Per the germline V gene, CDR1 is SNHLY and CDR2 is FYNNEI. CDR3 nucleotides: TGTGCCAGCAGTGAAGTGGTGGGAGGGCCGAACAATGAGCAGTTCTTC. Protein: CASSEVVGGPNNEQFF.

V usage is TRBV7-6 and J usage is TRBJ2-1; 9 bases are a match to TRBD2. Germline trimming cut 5 bases from V and 3 bases from J; bases unmatched to any gene: 11. CDR1 SGHVS and CDR2 FNYEAQ come from the germline V gene. The CDR3 totals 17 residues. This chain's CDR3 is CASSQMSGRRNYNEQFF. The CDR3 DNA reads as TGTGCCAGCAGCCAAATGAGCGGGAGGAGAAACTACAATGAGCAGTTCTTC. The full variable domain, with the rest looked up from reference TRBV7-6 and TRBJ2-1, is GAGVSQSPRYKVTKRGQDVALRCDPISGHVSLYWYRQALGQGPEFLTYFNYEAQQDKSGLPNDRFSAERPEGSISTLTIQRTEQRDSAMYRCASSQMSGRRNYNEQFFGPGTRLTVL.

V and J are TRBV11-2 and TRBJ2-5; no clear D. The CDR3 runs to 15 residues. Trimming stripped 0 bases from V and 5 bases from J, with 13 bases between. Germline assignment: CDR1 SGHAT and CDR2 FQNNGV. The CDR3 loop reads CASSLDHDLRETQYF. The CDR3 coding sequence is TGTGCCAGCAGCTTAGATCACGACCTTCGGGAGACCCAGTACTTC.

V usage is TRBV28 and J usage is TRBJ2-3; no definite D call. Germline CDR1 reads MDHEN; CDR2 reads SYDVKM. Trimming pared 4 bases from V and 1 base from J, leaving 15 bases between. CDR3 length: 16 residues. This chain's CDR3 is CASSWARTSGTDTQYF. The CDR3 nucleotides are TGTGCCAGCAGTTGGGCCCGGACCTCGGGCACAGATACGCAGTATTTT.

This chain uses TRBV19 with TRBJ2-4; D might be TRBD2 (5 bases). The CDR3 sequence is 15 residues long. Germline values: CDR1 LNHDA, CDR2 SQIVND (reference sequence). Trimming left V 4 bases short and J 2 bases short, with 12 bases between. The CDR3 protein is CASSRSGRTKNIQYF. DNA of the CDR3: TGTGCCAGTAGTAGAAGCGGCCGAACCAAAAACATTCAGTACTTC.